These 10 T cell receptor beta chains were sequenced from one sample in a study of lymphopenia after photon versus proton radiotherapy. Profiling relied on immunoSEQ multiplex PCR, and the TCRdb table lists in-frame clones only, not all of them. The table includes 60,000 or so clones, around 86% detected once. The sequences come from peripheral blood, collected from a patient treated with photon-based radiotherapy. These receptors originate from a man aged 40-50 years with gastric cancer.

This clone was seen just once. This chain uses TRBV7-2 with TRBJ1-3; the D gene is possibly TRBD1 (6 bases). Germline-derived CDR1 and CDR2 are SGHTA and FQGNSA. The length of the CDR3 is 15 residues. V shed 0 bases and J shed 2 bases, with 8 bases lying between them. CDR3: CASSLAPGAGNTIYF. Here the CDR3 DNA reads TGTGCCAGCAGCTTAGCGCCAGGGGCTGGAAACACCATATATTTT.

The chain is built from TRBV30 and TRBJ1-1; D gene unclear. Deletions cut 2 bases from V and 3 bases from J, with 10 bases between. The CDR3 has 13 residues. The germline CDR1 and CDR2 sequences are GTSNPN and SVGIG (reference sequence). CDR3 in amino acids: CAWSFAVDTEAFF. In DNA form, the CDR3 reads TGTGCCTGGAGTTTTGCGGTGGACACTGAAGCTTTCTTT.

The chain couples TRBV7-2 to TRBJ2-7, with D tentatively TRBD1 (5 bases). Trimming stripped 2 bases from V and 0 bases from J, with 17 bases between. The CDR3 consists of 17 residues. CDR1 is SGHTA and CDR2 is FQGNSA in the germline V gene. The CDR3 DNA sequence: TGTGCCAGCAGCTTATTGGGTCTGGGGCCCGCCTCCTACGAGCAGTACTTC. This translates into CASSLLGLGPASYEQYF.

The chain is built from TRBV4-2 and TRBJ1-2; 7 bases agree with TRBD1. V gave up 3 bases and J gave up 3 bases; unmatched junction bases: 10. CDR1 is LGHNA, CDR2 YNFKEQ, per germline. CDR3 length equals 16 residues. The CDR3 loop reads CASSQLGIGGDYGYTF. The CDR3 DNA is TGTGCCAGCAGCCAGTTAGGGATAGGGGGCGACTATGGCTACACCTTC.

The chain uses TRBV5-1 and TRBJ2-3; D remains unclear. Looked up from germline, CDR1 is SGHRS and CDR2 is YFSETQ. The CDR3 runs 14 residues. Trimming pared 0 bases from V and 3 bases from J, leaving 8 bases between. CDR3: CASSLEGRTDTQYF. CDR3 in DNA: TGCGCCAGCAGCTTGGAGGGAAGGACAGATACGCAGTATTTT.

The CDR3 DNA reads TGTGCCAGCAGTTCCGCCCGTGACAGAATCAATCAGCCCCAGCATTTT. Residues: CASSSARDRINQPQHF. The J gene is TRBJ1-5, the V gene TRBV5-6; D may be TRBD1 (5 bases). CDR1 SGHDT and CDR2 YYEEEE come from the germline V gene. The CDR3 length is 16 residues. V was pared by 5 bases and J by 3 bases, with 18 bases between.

In nucleotides, the CDR3 is TGTGCCAGCAGTCCGGGACAGGGGGAGAGGGGCTACACCTTC. Amino acids: CASSPGQGERGYTF. The chain employs TRBV27 and TRBJ1-2; TRBD1 agrees at 11 bases. V gave up 5 bases and J gave up 8 bases; unmatched junction bases: 7. The CDR3 has 14 residues. Germline V CDR1 and CDR2: MNHEY, SMNVEV (reference sequence).

This clone appeared a few times. The DNA for the CDR3 is TGCAGCGACCTCGACCTAACGGGGGGCTACACCTTC. Protein sequence: CSDLDLTGGYTF. This rearrangement joins TRBV29-1 to TRBJ1-2; the D is unclear. The CDR3 is made up of 12 amino acids. Looked up from germline, CDR1 is SQVTM and CDR2 is ANQGSEA. V was pared by 7 bases and J by 8 bases, with 17 bases between.

As DNA, the CDR3 is TGTGCCAGTAGTGTCGGATTTAACTATGGCTACACCTTC. Its protein product is CASSVGFNYGYTF. The chain couples TRBV19 to TRBJ1-2; D remains unclear. V was cut by 5 bases and J by 1 base, with 8 bases left in between. The CDR3 has 13 amino acids. Germline CDR1 is LNHDA and CDR2 is SQIVND (reference sequence).

The J gene is TRBJ2-5, the V gene TRBV7-6; D remains ambiguous. Germline CDR1 is SGHVS and CDR2 is FNYEAQ. This CDR3 has 10 residues. Trimming left V 4 bases short and J 5 bases short, with 2 bases between. The CDR3 loop is CASSSETQYF. The CDR3 DNA is TGTGCCAGCAGCTCGGAGACCCAGTACTTC.